These 32 T cell receptor beta chains originate from one sample sequenced in a study of T cells in Graves' hyperthyroidism and ophthalmopathy. RNA transcripts yielded amplified TCR beta CDR3 regions. An initial round of RT-PCR targeting the TCR CDR3 relied on the HTBI primer set. TCRdb processed the multiplex PCR reads anew with MiXCR; each CDR3 protein has one entry. Of about 350,000 distinct CDR3 sequences in the sample, approximately 15% are singletons; the top ten hold under 30%. The source material was blood. The receptors here all came from a woman aged 25 to 39 with Graves' hyperthyroidism.

CDR3 residues: CASSTPSGKETDTQYF. CDR3 bases: TGTGCCAGCAGTACTCCTAGCGGGAAAGAAACAGATACGCAGTATTTT. The chain has TRBV28 and TRBJ2-3; 9 nucleotides align to TRBD2. Germline CDR1 reads MDHEN; CDR2 reads SYDVKM. Germline trimming cut 5 bases from V and 3 bases from J; bases unmatched to any gene: 9. CDR3 length: 16 residues.

This clonotype was observed at least ten times. The V call is TRBV19, the J call TRBJ1-2; D is unclear. The CDR3 length is 12 residues. The ends were cut back, 5 bases at V and 7 bases at J, with 11 bases in the middle. Germline lookup yields CDR1 LNHDA and CDR2 SQIVND (reference sequence). Written as DNA, the CDR3 is TGTGCCAGTAGTTTGGAGGGCCGTGGCTACACCTTC. Protein sequence: CASSLEGRGYTF.

This sequence joins TRBV6-1 and TRBJ1-5; D unclear. The ends were cut back, 5 bases at V and 3 bases at J, with 14 bases in the middle. The CDR3 extends over 15 amino acids. CDR1 and CDR2 from the germline V gene are MNHNS and SASEGT. CDR3 coding DNA: TGTGCCAGCAGTTGGGAGCGGGGTCCCAATCAGCCCCAGCATTTT. As protein: CASSWERGPNQPQHF.

The V call is TRBV30, the J call TRBJ1-3, with 9 bases matching TRBD1. The germline gives CDR1 GTSNPN, CDR2 SVGIG (reference sequence). V dropped 5 bases and J dropped 3; count of bases not matched to a gene: 5. This CDR3 comprises 14 residues. The CDR3 loop reads CAWSGQGNGNTIYF. In DNA form, the CDR3 reads TGTGCCTGGTCCGGACAGGGGAATGGAAACACCATATATTTT.

This clonotype appeared a few times. J is TRBJ1-5 and V is TRBV27; D not resolved. Germline V CDR1 and CDR2: MNHEY, SMNVEV (reference sequence). V gave up 3 bases and J gave up 3 bases, with 9 bases separating them. The CDR3 is 14 residues long. The CDR3 DNA is TGTGCCAGCAGTTTTGAGAGCAACAATCAGCCCCAGCATTTT. Its translation is CASSFESNNQPQHF.

The chain has TRBV3-1 and TRBJ2-3; the D gene is possibly TRBD2 (5 bases). The CDR3 sequence is 14 residues long. CDR1 is LGHDT and CDR2 is YNNKEL in the germline V gene (reference sequence). Trimming stripped 8 bases from V and 4 bases from J, with 16 bases between. The CDR3 spells CASCGPLHADTQYF. The CDR3 bases are TGTGCCAGCTGCGGGCCGCTCCATGCAGATACGCAGTATTTT.

This clonotype was observed many times. The chain links TRBV7-9 to TRBJ1-1; D is undetermined. The CDR3 loop spans 13 amino acids. V shed 2 bases and J shed 1 base, with 5 bases lying between them. The germline V gene encodes CDR1 SEHNR and CDR2 FQNEAQ (reference sequence). CDR3 bases: TGTGCCAGCAGCTTAAAAACGAACACTGAAGCTTTCTTT. Its translation is CASSLKTNTEAFF.

This clonotype occurred a few times. The rearrangement joins TRBV7-2 to TRBJ1-3; 8 bases align to TRBD1. The CDR3 has 16 residues. The V and J ends lost 8 bases and 0 bases, in that order; junction bases with no gene match: 9. Germline CDR1 is SGHTA and CDR2 is FQGNSA. CDR3 sequence: CASRANRGNSGNTIYF. Here the CDR3 DNA reads TGTGCCAGCCGAGCAAACAGGGGGAACTCTGGAAACACCATATATTTT.

This clonotype occurred a few times. This chain connects TRBV19 to TRBJ2-2; D not resolved. Germline V gives CDR1 LNHDA, CDR2 SQIVND (reference sequence). The CDR3 loop spans 12 amino acids. V lost 7 bases to trimming and J lost 8 bases, with 11 bases between them. This CDR3 reads CASITGQGELFF. In DNA form, the CDR3 reads TGTGCCAGTATTACCGGGCAGGGGGAGCTGTTTTTT.

The rearrangement joins TRBV19 to TRBJ2-7; 9 bases are shared with TRBD1. There are 15 residues in the CDR3. The V segment lost 4 bases and the J segment 1 base; nucleotides outside the gene matches: 5. From germline, CDR1 is LNHDA and CDR2 SQIVND (reference sequence). The CDR3 loop is CASSKAGTGSYEQYF. The CDR3 bases are TGTGCCAGTAGTAAGGCCGGGACAGGGTCCTACGAGCAGTACTTC.

This clonotype was recorded a few times. V usage is TRBV9 and J usage is TRBJ2-1, with 14 bases that match TRBD2. The CDR3 covers 19 residues. J gave up 5 bases and V 3 bases, and 13 bases lay outside the gene matches. Germline CDR1 SGDLS, CDR2 YYNGEE. The CDR3 nucleotides read TGTGCCAGCAGCGACCCGATGACTAGCGGGAGGGCGAGGGACAATGAGCAGTTCTTC. Translating it yields CASSDPMTSGRARDNEQFF. The variable domain in full, completed from reference TRBV9 and TRBJ2-1, reads DSGVTQTPKHLITATGQRVTLRCSPRSGDLSVYWYQQSLDQGLQFLIQYYNGEERAKGNILERFSAQQFPDLHSELNLSSLELGDSALYFCASSDPMTSGRARDNEQFFGPGTRLTVL.

This clonotype has a count of ten or more. The chain recombines TRBV2 with TRBJ2-1, with D perhaps matching TRBD1 (6 bases). Germline assignment: CDR1 SNHLY and CDR2 FYNNEI. This CDR3 contains 16 residues. V lost 4 bases, J lost 0 bases, and 13 bases lay in between. CDR3 amino acids: CASSGRVGGSYNEQFF. CDR3 coding DNA: TGTGCCAGCAGTGGCAGGGTAGGGGGCTCCTACAATGAGCAGTTCTTC.

The table lists this clonotype with a few counts. This chain joins TRBV20-1 and TRBJ1-1; no definite D call. CDR1 DFQATT and CDR2 SNEGSKA come from the germline V gene (reference sequence). The CDR3 runs 17 residues. V lost 3 bases and J 0 bases, leaving 20 bases between the germline ends. As DNA, the CDR3 is TGCAGTGCTAGGAACCGGTGGCAGCCAAACATGAACACTGAAGCTTTCTTT. Encoded protein: CSARNRWQPNMNTEAFF.

In this sample, this clonotype turned up a few times. V and J are TRBV20-1 and TRBJ2-3; possibly TRBD1 for D (6 bases). The CDR3 loop spans 19 amino acids. In germline, CDR1 is DFQATT, CDR2 SNEGSKA (reference sequence). The V end was cut by 5 bases, the J end by 1 base, with 28 bases between. The CDR3 sequence is CSAFPHLQGPLSGTDTQYF. The CDR3 nucleotides read TGCAGTGCTTTTCCCCACCTACAGGGTCCCCTATCTGGCACAGATACGCAGTATTTT.

The chain uses TRBV29-1 and TRBJ2-1, with a weak D call TRBD2 (5 bases). This CDR3 comprises 12 residues. V was clipped by 1 base and J by 12 bases, with 13 bases between them. CDR1 is SQVTM, CDR2 ANQGSEA, per germline. This CDR3 is CSVEGEGPRQFF. The CDR3 coding sequence is TGCAGCGTTGAAGGTGAGGGTCCGCGGCAGTTCTTC.

This clonotype was found many times. This chain links TRBV9 with TRBJ2-2, with D possibly being TRBD1 (5 bases). This CDR3 spans 14 amino acids. Trimming pared 0 bases from V and 4 bases from J, leaving 7 bases between. Germline V gives CDR1 SGDLS, CDR2 YYNGEE. The CDR3 reads CASSVGRGTGELFF. The CDR3 nucleotides are TGTGCCAGCAGCGTAGGAAGGGGCACCGGGGAGCTGTTTTTT.

This clonotype was detected ten times or more. The chain is built from TRBV28 and TRBJ2-3; D uncertain. Trimming stripped 2 bases from V and 6 bases from J, with 12 bases between. In germline, CDR1 is MDHEN, CDR2 SYDVKM. CDR3 length: 14 residues. The CDR3 sequence is CASSLLPDGDTQYF. The CDR3 DNA sequence: TGTGCCAGCAGTTTACTCCCGGACGGCGATACGCAGTATTTT.

This clonotype was seen at least ten times. Germline and junction disagree at one end, which may indicate a read error. The V and J genes are TRBV6-4 and TRBJ1-1; no definite D call. The CDR3 runs 14 residues. From germline, CDR1 is MRHNA and CDR2 SNTAGT. The CDR3 spells CASSEGNPNSEAFF. CDR3 nucleotide sequence: TGTGCCAGCAGTGAAGGGAACCCTAACAGTGAAGCTTTCTTT.

Worth noting for this clonotype: This may be a read error: a much more frequent sequence differs by one nucleotide. The chain joins TRBV30 to TRBJ2-7; D remains ambiguous. CDR1 is GTSNPN, CDR2 SVGIG, per germline (reference sequence). There are 12 residues in the CDR3. The V and J ends lost 0 bases and 3 bases respectively, with 6 bases between them. CDR3 loop: CAWSVLGYEQYF. The CDR3 nucleotides read TGTGCCTGGAGTGTACTGGGCTACGAGCAGTACTTC.

The chain carries TRBV19 and TRBJ1-5; D remains ambiguous. V dropped 3 bases and J dropped 2 bases, with 17 bases sitting between them. The CDR3 length is 17 residues. The V gene's germline CDR1 is LNHDA and CDR2 SQIVND (reference sequence). DNA of the CDR3: TGTGCCAGTAGTATCGAGTCCTTTTTCGGCGGCAATCAGCCCCAGCATTTT. Protein product: CASSIESFFGGNQPQHF. Supplemented by reference TRBV19 and TRBJ1-5, the full variable domain reads DGGITQSPKYLFRKEGQNVTLSCEQNLNHDAMYWYRQDPGQGLRLIYYSQIVNDFQKGDIAEGYSVSREKKESFPLTVTSAQKNPTAFYLCASSIESFFGGNQPQHFGDGTRLSIL.

This clonotype was counted at least ten times. This rearrangement joins TRBV6-2 or TRBV6-3 to TRBJ2-2; D possibly corresponds to TRBD2 (6 bases). The CDR3 loop spans 13 amino acids. The germline gives CDR1 MNHEY, CDR2 SVGEGT. The V and J ends lost 7 bases and 6 bases respectively, with 12 bases between them. As DNA, the CDR3 is TGTGCCAGCATCCCGGGGGTGGCCGGGGAGCTGTTTTTT. As protein: CASIPGVAGELFF.

The gene calls are TRBV20-1 and TRBJ2-1; D is possibly TRBD2 (5 bases). CDR3 length: 14 amino acids. Deletions cut 4 bases from V and 4 bases from J, with 14 bases between. Germline loops: CDR1 DFQATT, CDR2 SNEGSKA (reference sequence). The CDR3 nucleotides are TGCAGTGCTAAGACCCTGCGGACTTACAATGAGCAGTTCTTC. This encodes CSAKTLRTYNEQFF.

This clonotype has ten or more counts. The rearrangement links TRBV11-3 to TRBJ2-1; D might be TRBD2 (6 bases). This CDR3 spans 14 amino acids. Germline V gene data show CDR1 as SGHNT and CDR2 as YENEEA. V lost 1 base, J lost 7 bases, and 11 bases lay in between. The CDR3 sequence is CASSLGGLPNEQFF. DNA for the CDR3: TGTGCCAGCAGCTTAGGGGGACTGCCTAATGAGCAGTTCTTC.

This clonotype was recorded at least ten times. As DNA, the CDR3 is TGTGCCAGCAGCTTAGGAGAAGGGTATCGGTCACCCCTCCACTTT. Translated, it gives CASSLGEGYRSPLHF. The chain has TRBV7-2 and TRBJ1-6; D is unclear. The V end was cut by 1 base, the J end by 10 bases, with 14 bases between. The CDR3 spans 15 residues. Germline values: CDR1 SGHTA, CDR2 FQGNSA. Full variable domain (rest looked up from reference TRBV7-2 and TRBJ1-6): GAGVSQSPSNKVTEKGKDVELRCDPISGHTALYWYRQSLGQGLEFLIYFQGNSAPDKSGLPSDRFSAERTGGSVSTLTIQRTQQEDSAVYLCASSLGEGYRSPLHFGNGTRLTVT.

At least ten counts were recorded for this clonotype. This chain links TRBV7-2 with TRBJ1-5; D ambiguous. The CDR3 is made up of 13 amino acids. With 5 bases removed from V and 7 bases from J, the gap between germline ends came to 12 bases. Germline V CDR1 and CDR2: SGHTA, FQGNSA. The CDR3 DNA sequence: TGTGCCAGCAGCCTAGTGGGGTGGCAGCCCCAGCATTTT. This translates into CASSLVGWQPQHF.

This clonotype was counted between two and nine times. This rearrangement joins TRBV7-2 to TRBJ2-3; 12 nucleotides line up with TRBD2. V was pared by 1 base and J by 0 bases, with 14 bases of the junction left unmatched. The CDR3 has 21 amino acids. Germline V gene sequence: CDR1 SGHTA, CDR2 FQGNSA. Here the CDR3 reads CASSLVPMALAGGASTDTQYF. In DNA, the CDR3 is TGTGCCAGCAGCTTAGTCCCCATGGCCCTAGCGGGAGGGGCTAGCACAGATACGCAGTATTTT.

This clonotype was observed at least ten times. The chain has TRBV28 and TRBJ2-7; D is possibly TRBD1 (6 bases). Trimming removed 4 bases at V and 2 bases at J, with 12 bases between. CDR3 length equals 14 residues. Germline CDR1 is MDHEN and CDR2 is SYDVKM. The CDR3 sequence is CASSSQGRTYEQYF. CDR3 sequence (DNA): TGTGCCAGCAGTTCCCAGGGGCGAACCTACGAGCAGTACTTC.

The chain couples TRBV6-1 to TRBJ1-4, with D uncertain. V was shortened by 4 bases and J by 0 bases, with 15 bases between the two germline ends. The length of the CDR3 is 17 residues. Germline V lookup: CDR1 MNHNS, CDR2 SASEGT. Here the CDR3 DNA reads TGTGCCAGCAGTGGCCCGAAATACAGAACAACTAATGAAAAACTGTTTTTT. Translation: CASSGPKYRTTNEKLFF.

This clonotype occurred many times. The V gene is TRBV7-9, the J gene TRBJ1-1, with D maybe TRBD1 (5 bases). Trimming shortened V by 1 base and J by 3 bases, and 9 bases separated the two germline ends. The germline gives CDR1 SEHNR, CDR2 FQNEAQ (reference sequence). The CDR3 loop spans 14 amino acids. The DNA of the CDR3 is TGTGCCAGCAGCTTAGGCGCGGGGCACACTGAAGCTTTCTTT. Its translation: CASSLGAGHTEAFF.

The chain carries TRBV29-1 and TRBJ1-6, with a possible D match to TRBD1 (6 bases). This CDR3 comprises 15 residues. Germline CDR1 SQVTM, CDR2 ANQGSEA. Trimming took 4 bases from V and 6 from J, leaving 16 bases between them. The CDR3 region is CSVGISGQPNSPLHF. The CDR3 coding sequence is TGCAGCGTTGGAATCAGTGGACAGCCTAATTCACCCCTCCACTTT. Together with reference TRBV29-1 and TRBJ1-6, the CDR3 gives the full variable domain: SAVISQKPSRDICQRGTSLTIQCQVDSQVTMMFWYRQQPGQSLTLIATANQGSEATYESGFVIDKFPISRPNLTFSTLTVSNMSPEDSSIYLCSVGISGQPNSPLHFGNGTRLTVT.

This chain joins TRBV10-3 and TRBJ2-4, with D unclear. V was clipped by 3 bases and J by 0 bases, with 9 bases between them. This CDR3 region has 15 residues. The germline CDR1 and CDR2 sequences are ENHRY and SYGVKD. Here the CDR3 reads CAISDARGAKNIQYF. DNA for the CDR3: TGTGCCATCAGTGACGCCAGAGGAGCCAAAAACATTCAGTACTTC.

This clonotype was seen at least ten times. The chain has TRBV20-1 and TRBJ2-3; TRBD2 matches at 7 bases. Trimming removed 7 bases from V and 6 bases from J; junction bases left unmatched: 13. Germline lookup yields CDR1 DFQATT and CDR2 SNEGSKA (reference sequence). This CDR3 comprises 14 residues. The CDR3 DNA reads TGCAGTGGCGCTGGGGGGGACGCCTGGGATACGCAGTATTTT. The encoded protein is CSGAGGDAWDTQYF.